Each of the 9 T cell receptor beta chains below was sequenced from the same sample in a study of blood T cell repertoires in COVID-19 (dated by TCRdb to the early 2020s). The library was made by the immunoSEQ multiplex PCR assay. In its TCRdb copy, this immuneACCESS table keeps in-frame sequences only and misses some clones. Where compared with another copy, unresolved V genes explain less than half of these, and the others have no known cause. For this sample the table gives more than 250,000 clones, of which more than 70% were detected only once. Clones ranked in the top ten supply approximately 1.3% of the sample. Material: peripheral blood. The source of these receptors is a woman between 50 and 59 years old with acute or convalescent COVID-19.

This chain uses TRBV27 with TRBJ2-5, with D perhaps matching TRBD1 (6 bases). Germline assignment: CDR1 MNHEY and CDR2 SMNVEV (reference sequence). The CDR3 covers 13 residues. Trimming removed 5 bases at V and 3 bases at J, with 10 bases between. CDR3 DNA: TGTGCCAGCAGTCGCAGGGGTAAAGAGACCCAGTACTTC. Its translation is CASSRRGKETQYF.

This clone has more than one count but fewer than ten. The chain carries TRBV14 and TRBJ2-7; the D is unclear. With 1 base removed from V and 3 bases from J, the gap between germline ends came to 7 bases. This CDR3 contains 13 residues. The V gene's germline CDR1 is SGHDN and CDR2 FVKESK. Here the CDR3 DNA reads TGTGCCAGCAGCCAAGTAATCGGCTACGAGCAGTACGTC. Translated, it gives CASSQVIGYEQYV.

V and J are TRBV9 and TRBJ2-3; 8 bases align to TRBD1. CDR1 is SGDLS, CDR2 YYNGEE, per germline. The CDR3 contains 13 residues. V was pared by 0 bases and J by 14 bases, with 8 bases of the junction left unmatched. The CDR3 bases are TGTGCCAGCAGCGTAGGCTGGACAGGGTATCTGTATTTT. Translated: CASSVGWTGYLYF. Supplemented by reference TRBV9 and TRBJ2-3, the full variable domain reads DSGVTQTPKHLITATGQRVTLRCSPRSGDLSVYWYQQSLDQGLQFLIQYYNGEERAKGNILERFSAQQFPDLHSELNLSSLELGDSALYFCASSVGWTGYLYFGPGTRLTVL.

The rearrangement links TRBV12-3 or TRBV12-4 to TRBJ1-2; weak D call: TRBD1 (6 bases). This CDR3 spans 10 amino acids. V dropped 6 bases and J dropped 9 bases, with 8 bases sitting between them. The DNA of the CDR3 is TGTGCCAGCAGCTGGGGGCGCTACACCTTC. Its translation: CASSWGRYTF.

This chain joins TRBV19 and TRBJ1-2; D not certain. CDR1 and CDR2 from the germline V gene are LNHDA and SQIVND (reference sequence). V was pared by 3 bases and J by 0 bases, with 14 bases between. The CDR3 has 16 residues. This CDR3 is CASSIYVTETNYGYTF. CDR3 bases: TGTGCCAGTAGTATTTATGTCACAGAGACTAACTATGGCTACACCTTC.

CDR3 loop: CASSQEAAVPTFF. CDR3 sequence (DNA): TGTGCCAGCAGCCAAGAAGCCGCGGTGCCGACGTTCTTC. The chain recombines TRBV3-1 (or the pseudogene TRBV3-2) with TRBJ2-1; D unclear. The CDR3 is 13 amino acids. Between the trimmed V and J ends, which lost 0 bases and 15 bases, there was a span of 15 bases. Per germline, CDR1 LGHDT and CDR2 YNNKEL (reference sequence).

In nucleotides, the CDR3 is TGTGCCAGCAGTGGCGTGTCCAGGGGGCTACCAGATACGCAGTATTTT. Translated, it gives CASSGVSRGLPDTQYF. The genes are TRBV6-1 and TRBJ2-3; 8 bases align to TRBD1. The germline CDR1 and CDR2 sequences are MNHNS and SASEGT. This CDR3 is built from 16 residues. The V and J ends lost 4 bases and 4 bases, in that order; junction bases with no gene match: 10.

The V call is TRBV5-1, the J call TRBJ1-1, with D maybe TRBD1 (6 bases). Germline V gene lookup returns CDR1 SGHRS and CDR2 YFSETQ. This CDR3 region has 14 residues. The V end was cut by 4 bases, the J end by 5 bases, with 15 bases between. For the CDR3, the DNA is TGCGCCAGCAGCCCCCGGGGGGCCTGGACTGAAGCTTTCTTT. It yields the protein CASSPRGAWTEAFF.

The chain has TRBV20-1 and TRBJ1-2; D not resolved. The CDR3 sequence is 11 residues long. Trimming took off 3 bases at V and 6 bases at J, with 8 bases between the two ends. The germline CDR1 and CDR2 sequences are DFQATT and SNEGSKA (reference sequence). CDR3 sequence (DNA): TGCAGTGCTAGGGGCGGGCATGGCTACACCTTC. It specifies CSARGGHGYTF.